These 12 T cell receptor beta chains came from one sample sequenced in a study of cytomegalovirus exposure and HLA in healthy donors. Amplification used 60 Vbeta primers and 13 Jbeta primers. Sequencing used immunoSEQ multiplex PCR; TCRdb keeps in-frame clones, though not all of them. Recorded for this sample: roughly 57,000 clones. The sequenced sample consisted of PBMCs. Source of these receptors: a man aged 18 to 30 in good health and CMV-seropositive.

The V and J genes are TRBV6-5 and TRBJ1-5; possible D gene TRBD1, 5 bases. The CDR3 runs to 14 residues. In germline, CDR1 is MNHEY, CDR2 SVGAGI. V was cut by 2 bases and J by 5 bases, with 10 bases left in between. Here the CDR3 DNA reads TGTGCCAGCAGTTACAGGGGTAGTGATCAGCCCCAGCATTTT. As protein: CASSYRGSDQPQHF.

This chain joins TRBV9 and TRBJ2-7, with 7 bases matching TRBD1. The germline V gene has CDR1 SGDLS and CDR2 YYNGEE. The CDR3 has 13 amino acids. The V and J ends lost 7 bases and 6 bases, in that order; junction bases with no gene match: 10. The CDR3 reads CASATQQGFEQYF. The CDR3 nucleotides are TGTGCCAGCGCGACACAACAGGGGTTCGAGCAGTACTTC.

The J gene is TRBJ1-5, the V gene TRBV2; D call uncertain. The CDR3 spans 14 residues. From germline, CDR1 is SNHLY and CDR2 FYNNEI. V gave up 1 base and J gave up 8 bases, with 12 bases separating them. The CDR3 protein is CASSEEAGIKPQHF. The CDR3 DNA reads TGTGCCAGCAGTGAAGAGGCAGGTATCAAGCCCCAGCATTTT.

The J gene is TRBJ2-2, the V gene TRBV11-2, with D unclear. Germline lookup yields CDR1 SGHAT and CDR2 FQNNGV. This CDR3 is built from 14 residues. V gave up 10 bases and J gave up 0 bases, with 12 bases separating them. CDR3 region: CATYMAANTGELFF. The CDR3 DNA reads TGTGCCACCTACATGGCGGCGAACACCGGGGAGCTGTTTTTT.

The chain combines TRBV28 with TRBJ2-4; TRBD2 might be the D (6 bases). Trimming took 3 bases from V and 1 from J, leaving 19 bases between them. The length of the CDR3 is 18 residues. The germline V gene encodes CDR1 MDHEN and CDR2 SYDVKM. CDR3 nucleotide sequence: TGTGCCAGCAGTTTTAATAGCGGCAGTAGGAATGCCAAAAACATTCAGTACTTC. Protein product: CASSFNSGSRNAKNIQYF.

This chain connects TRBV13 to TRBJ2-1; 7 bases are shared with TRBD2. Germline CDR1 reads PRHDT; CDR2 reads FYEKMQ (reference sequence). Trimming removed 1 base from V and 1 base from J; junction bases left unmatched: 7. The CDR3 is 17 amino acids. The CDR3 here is CASSLEWGGLSYNEQFF. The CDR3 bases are TGTGCCAGCAGCTTAGAGTGGGGAGGGCTGTCCTACAATGAGCAGTTCTTC.

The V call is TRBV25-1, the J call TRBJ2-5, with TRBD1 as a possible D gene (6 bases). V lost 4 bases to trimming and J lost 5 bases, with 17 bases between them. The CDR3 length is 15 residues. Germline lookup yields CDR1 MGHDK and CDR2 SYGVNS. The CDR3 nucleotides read TGTGCCAGCAGTGGCTCATCAGGGGTCACGGAGACCCAGTACTTC. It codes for CASSGSSGVTETQYF.

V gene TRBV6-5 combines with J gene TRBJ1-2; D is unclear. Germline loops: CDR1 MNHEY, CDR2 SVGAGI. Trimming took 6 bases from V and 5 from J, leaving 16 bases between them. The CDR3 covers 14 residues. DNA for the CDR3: TGTGCCAGCAGCCTCAGTCCGCTCTCTTATGGCTACACCTTC. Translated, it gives CASSLSPLSYGYTF.

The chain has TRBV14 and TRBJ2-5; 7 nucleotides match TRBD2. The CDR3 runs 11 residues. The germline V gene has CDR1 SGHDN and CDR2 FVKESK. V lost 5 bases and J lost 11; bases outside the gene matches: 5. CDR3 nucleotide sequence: TGTGCCAGCAGCTCTTCCGGGGGGCAGTACTTC. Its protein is CASSSSGGQYF.

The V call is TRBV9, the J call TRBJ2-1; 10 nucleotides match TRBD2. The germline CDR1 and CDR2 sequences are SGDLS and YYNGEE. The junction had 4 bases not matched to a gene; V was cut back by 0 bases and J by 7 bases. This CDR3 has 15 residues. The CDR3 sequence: CASSVGSGRYNEQFF. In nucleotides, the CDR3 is TGTGCCAGCAGCGTAGGTAGCGGGAGGTATAATGAGCAGTTCTTC.

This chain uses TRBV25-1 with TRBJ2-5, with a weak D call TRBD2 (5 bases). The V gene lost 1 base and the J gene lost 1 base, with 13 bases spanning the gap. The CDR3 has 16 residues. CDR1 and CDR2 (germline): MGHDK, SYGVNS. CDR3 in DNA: TGTGCCAGCAGTGAATCCCAGCGGAGCCCCCAAGAGACCCAGTACTTC. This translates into CASSESQRSPQETQYF.

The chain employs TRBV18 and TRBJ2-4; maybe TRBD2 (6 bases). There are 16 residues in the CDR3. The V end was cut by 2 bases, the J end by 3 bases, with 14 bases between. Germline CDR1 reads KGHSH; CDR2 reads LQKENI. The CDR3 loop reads CASSPTDGGIKNIQYF. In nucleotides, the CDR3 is TGTGCCAGCTCACCAACGGACGGGGGAATCAAAAACATTCAGTACTTC. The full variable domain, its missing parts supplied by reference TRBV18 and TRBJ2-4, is NAGVMQNPRHLVRRRGQEARLRCSPMKGHSHVYWYRQLPEEGLKFMVYLQKENIIDESGMPKERFSAEFPKEGPSILRIQQVVRGDSAAYFCASSPTDGGIKNIQYFGAGTRLSVL.